The 19 T cell receptor beta chains below come from one sample, sequenced in a study of blood T cell repertoires in COVID-19. Generated by immunoSEQ multiplex PCR, the TCRdb table keeps only in-frame clones and is missing some. Of approximately 250,000 clones in the sample, around nine tenths were seen once. What was sequenced was PBMCs or T cells enriched from blood (not recorded which). All receptors come from a woman between 25 and 40 years old who had recovered from COVID-19.

This clone has just a few counts. The rearrangement uses TRBV6-5 and TRBJ1-2, with a weak D call TRBD1 (5 bases). V was trimmed by 4 bases and J by 8 bases, leaving 14 bases between them. This CDR3 contains 13 residues. CDR1 and CDR2 (germline): MNHEY, SVGAGI. This CDR3 reads CASSSGTQGGYTF. As DNA, the CDR3 is TGTGCCAGCAGTTCCGGGACTCAAGGAGGCTACACCTTC.

This chain links TRBV5-4 with TRBJ1-2; 7 nucleotides match TRBD1. Trimming at V came to 3 bases and at J to 0 bases, leaving 5 bases not matched to a gene. From germline, CDR1 is SGHNT and CDR2 YYREEE (reference sequence). This CDR3 region has 15 residues. CDR3 sequence reads: CASSWDSSTNYGYTF. The CDR3, as DNA: TGTGCCAGCAGCTGGGACAGCTCTACTAACTATGGCTACACCTTC.

This chain joins TRBV10-3 and TRBJ2-7; 9 bases line up with TRBD1. Germline values: CDR1 ENHRY, CDR2 SYGVKD. The CDR3 totals 14 residues. The trim removed 6 bases at V and 0 bases at J, leaving 3 bases unmatched. CDR3 amino acids: CAIRGDRDSYEQYF. The CDR3 DNA is TGTGCCATCAGGGGGGACAGGGACTCCTACGAGCAGTACTTC.

V usage is TRBV3-1 (or the pseudogene TRBV3-2) and J usage is TRBJ1-2; no clear D. The CDR3 has 15 amino acids. Germline-derived CDR1 and CDR2 are LGHDT and YNNKEL (reference sequence). With 0 bases removed from V and 5 bases from J, the gap between germline ends came to 13 bases. The CDR3 spells CASSQDRRTVYGYTF. DNA of the CDR3: TGTGCCAGCAGCCAAGATCGAAGAACAGTTTATGGCTACACCTTC.

This clone was observed once. This rearrangement joins TRBV27 to TRBJ1-3, with unresolved D. Germline V lookup: CDR1 MNHEY, CDR2 SMNVEV (reference sequence). The CDR3 loop spans 13 amino acids. Between the trimmed V and J ends, which lost 3 bases and 4 bases, there was a span of 7 bases. CDR3 nucleotides: TGTGCCAGCAGTTTGACATCCGGAAACACCATATATTTT. This encodes CASSLTSGNTIYF.

This rearrangement joins TRBV7-6 to TRBJ2-1, with 8 positions matching TRBD2. Germline V CDR1 and CDR2: SGHVS, FNYEAQ. V was clipped by 5 bases and J by 0 bases; unmatched bases: 3. The CDR3 has 15 residues. The CDR3 region has the DNA TGTGCCAGCAGCGTAAGCGGGAGCTCCTACAATGAGCAGTTCTTC. Translation gives CASSVSGSSYNEQFF.

V usage is TRBV30 and J usage is TRBJ2-4; the match to TRBD1 covers 7 bases. Germline V gene data show CDR1 as GTSNPN and CDR2 as SVGIG (reference sequence). The CDR3 runs to 14 residues. J gave up 0 bases and V 6 bases, and 5 bases lay outside the gene matches. The CDR3 loop is CACSGQVAKNIQYF. CDR3 nucleotide sequence: TGTGCCTGTTCTGGACAGGTAGCCAAAAACATTCAGTACTTC.

The chain is built from TRBV19 and TRBJ1-2; D not resolved. The CDR3 has 13 amino acids. CDR1 and CDR2 (germline): LNHDA, SQIVND (reference sequence). Trimming removed 3 bases from V and 2 bases from J, with 7 bases in between. Here the CDR3 DNA reads TGTGCCAGTAGTATTCGGGAAAACTATGGCTACACCTTC. It translates to CASSIRENYGYTF.

The J gene is TRBJ2-7, the V gene TRBV7-8; D may be TRBD1 (6 bases). The CDR3 extends over 18 amino acids. Trimming cost V 3 bases and J 3 bases, with 24 bases left between them. Germline lookup yields CDR1 SGHVS and CDR2 FQNEAQ. CDR3 sequence (DNA): TGTGCCAGCAGCTTGAGGGGGAGTGTTCGTCCGAGTTACTACGAGCAGTACTTC. As protein: CASSLRGSVRPSYYEQYF. The full variable domain, rest sourced from reference TRBV7-8 and TRBJ2-7, is GAGVSQSPRYKVAKRGQDVALRCDPISGHVSLFWYQQALGQGPEFLTYFQNEAQLDKSGLPSDRFFAERPEGSVSTLKIQRTQQEDSAVYLCASSLRGSVRPSYYEQYFGPGTRLTVT.

The V and J genes are TRBV9 and TRBJ1-5; weak D call: TRBD1 (5 bases). The CDR3 consists of 13 residues. The V gene's germline CDR1 is SGDLS and CDR2 YYNGEE. Deletions cut 4 bases from V and 5 bases from J, with 10 bases between. The CDR3 coding sequence is TGTGCCAGCAGCCTGGAAGGGGATCAGCCCCAGCATTTT. The encoded protein is CASSLEGDQPQHF.

This clone has a handful of counts. The V and J genes are TRBV4-3 and TRBJ1-2; TRBD1 agrees at 8 bases. The CDR3 covers 19 residues. Germline V CDR1 and CDR2: LGHNA, YSLEER. Unmatched junction bases numbered 12, after V lost 0 bases and J lost 0 bases. The CDR3 region is CASSQDVVRQGSPNYGYTF. Written as DNA, the CDR3 is TGCGCCAGCAGCCAAGATGTGGTGCGACAGGGGTCTCCTAACTATGGCTACACCTTC.

The chain uses TRBV18 and TRBJ1-3, with a possible D match to TRBD1 (5 bases). Germline CDR1 KGHSH, CDR2 LQKENI. The CDR3 covers 16 residues. V was pared by 3 bases and J by 9 bases, with 21 bases between. The CDR3 loop reads CASSPGGIPRGGTIYF. DNA of the CDR3: TGTGCCAGCTCACCGGGGGGAATACCCCGTGGAGGCACCATATATTTT.

The rearrangement joins TRBV10-3 to TRBJ2-1; TRBD1 might be the D (6 bases). V gave up 0 bases and J gave up 6 bases, with 12 bases separating them. CDR3 length equals 15 residues. CDR1 and CDR2 from the germline V gene are ENHRY and SYGVKD. Written as DNA, the CDR3 is TGTGCCATCAGTGAGTCCACAGGGTTGGCCAATGAGCAGTTCTTC. This gives the protein CAISESTGLANEQFF.

The chain uses TRBV4-1 and TRBJ2-7; TRBD1 aligns across 9 bases. The CDR3 extends over 15 amino acids. Germline V gene data show CDR1 as MGHRA and CDR2 as YSYEKL. J was trimmed by 5 bases and V by 4 bases; bases with no gene match: 9. DNA of the CDR3: TGCGCCAGCAGCCTTGTCGGACAGGGGCCACACGAGCAGTACTTC. Its translation is CASSLVGQGPHEQYF.

The genes are TRBV11-2 and TRBJ2-4; 8 nucleotides agree with TRBD2. Germline V gene sequence: CDR1 SGHAT, CDR2 FQNNGV. The CDR3 contains 19 residues. The trim removed 1 base at V and 1 base at J, leaving 12 bases unmatched. The DNA of the CDR3 is TGTGCCAGCAGCTTAGGACCGGGAGGGCCGAGGTGGGCCAAAAACATTCAGTACTTC. Protein sequence: CASSLGPGGPRWAKNIQYF. Full variable domain (outside the CDR3, taken from reference TRBV11-2 and TRBJ2-4): EAGVAQSPRYKIIEKRQSVAFWCNPISGHATLYWYQQILGQGPKLLIQFQNNGVVDDSQLPKDRFSAERLKGVDSTLKIQPAKLEDSAVYLCASSLGPGGPRWAKNIQYFGAGTRLSVL.

The chain has TRBV3-1 (or the pseudogene TRBV3-2) and TRBJ2-1, with TRBD2 matching over 10 bases. With V trimmed by 3 bases and J by 8 bases, 10 bases remained unmatched. In germline, CDR1 is LGHDT, CDR2 YNNKEL (reference sequence). The CDR3 spans 16 residues. The CDR3, as DNA: TGTGCCAGCAGCCAGACCAAAGCGGGAGGGCAGGATGAGCAGTTCTTC. Amino acid sequence: CASSQTKAGGQDEQFF.

This chain links TRBV28 with TRBJ1-6; weak D call: TRBD1 (6 bases). V was pared by 7 bases and J by 8 bases, with 12 bases between. CDR3 length equals 13 residues. CDR1 is MDHEN, CDR2 SYDVKM, per germline. In DNA, the CDR3 is TGTGCCAGCAAAAGGACAGATGATTCACCCCTCCACTTT. The encoded protein is CASKRTDDSPLHF.

Notes on this clone: Mismatch with germline at one junction end may stem from a read error. This chain uses TRBV3-1 (or the pseudogene TRBV3-2) with TRBJ1-5; maybe TRBD1 (5 bases). The CDR3 is 16 residues long. Germline CDR1 reads LGHDT; CDR2 reads YNNKEL (reference sequence). CDR3 nucleotide sequence: TGTGCCACCAGCCACGGGGGGGGGTCCCCGAGCCAGCCCCAGCATTTT. This encodes CATSHGGGSPSQPQHF.

The DNA for the CDR3 is TGCGCCAGCAGCCAAGGGGAGGGGGTTGCCAACGTCCTGACTTTC. Translated, it gives CASSQGEGVANVLTF. The chain combines TRBV4-1 with TRBJ2-6; perhaps TRBD2 as D (7 bases). This CDR3 comprises 15 residues. Germline V CDR1 and CDR2: MGHRA, YSYEKL. Deletions cut 1 base from V and 7 bases from J, with 11 bases between.